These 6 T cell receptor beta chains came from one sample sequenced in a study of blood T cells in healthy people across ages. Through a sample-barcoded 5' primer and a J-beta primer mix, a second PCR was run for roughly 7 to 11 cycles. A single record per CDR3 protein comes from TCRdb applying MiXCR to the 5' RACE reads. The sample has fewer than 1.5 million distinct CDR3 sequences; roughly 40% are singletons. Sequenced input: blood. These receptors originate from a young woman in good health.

DNA for the CDR3: TGTGCCAGCAGCTTAAGACAGGGGGCGAGTGAGCAGTTCTTC. Protein sequence: CASSLRQGASEQFF. V gene TRBV7-8 combines with J gene TRBJ2-1, with 10 bases identical to TRBD1. Germline trimming cut 2 bases from V and 9 bases from J; bases unmatched to any gene: 4. The CDR3 sequence is 14 residues long. In germline, CDR1 is SGHVS, CDR2 FQNEAQ.

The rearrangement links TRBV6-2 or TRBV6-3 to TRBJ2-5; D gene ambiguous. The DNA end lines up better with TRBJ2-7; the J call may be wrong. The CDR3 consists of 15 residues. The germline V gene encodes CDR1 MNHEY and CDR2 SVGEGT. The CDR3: CASSYSNRITDEQYF. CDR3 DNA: TGTGCCAGCAGTTACTCGAATAGAATCACGGACGAGCAGTACTTC.

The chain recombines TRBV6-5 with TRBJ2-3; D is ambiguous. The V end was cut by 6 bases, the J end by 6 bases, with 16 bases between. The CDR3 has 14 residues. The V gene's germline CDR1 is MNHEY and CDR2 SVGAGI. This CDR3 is CASSRPTKGDTQYF. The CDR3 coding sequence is TGTGCCAGCAGCCGGCCTACCAAGGGCGATACGCAGTATTTT.

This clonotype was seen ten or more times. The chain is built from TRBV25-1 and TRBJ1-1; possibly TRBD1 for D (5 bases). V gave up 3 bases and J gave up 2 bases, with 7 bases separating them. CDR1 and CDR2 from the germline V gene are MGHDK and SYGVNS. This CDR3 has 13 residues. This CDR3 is CASSDGGNTEAFF. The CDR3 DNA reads TGTGCCAGCAGTGACGGGGGAAACACTGAAGCTTTCTTT.

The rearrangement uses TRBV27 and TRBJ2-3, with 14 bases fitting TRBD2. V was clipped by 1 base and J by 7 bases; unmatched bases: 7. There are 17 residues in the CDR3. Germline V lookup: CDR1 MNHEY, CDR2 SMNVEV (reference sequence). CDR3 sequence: CASSLYQTSGGAYTQYF. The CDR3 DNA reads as TGTGCCAGCAGTTTATACCAGACTAGCGGGGGGGCCTATACGCAGTATTTT.

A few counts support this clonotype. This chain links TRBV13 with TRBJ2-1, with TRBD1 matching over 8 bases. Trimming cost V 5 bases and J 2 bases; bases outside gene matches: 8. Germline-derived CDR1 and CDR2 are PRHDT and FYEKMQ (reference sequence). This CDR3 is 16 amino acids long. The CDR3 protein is CASSPNRGKAYNEQFF. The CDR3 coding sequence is TGTGCCAGCAGCCCGAACAGGGGGAAGGCCTACAATGAGCAGTTCTTC.